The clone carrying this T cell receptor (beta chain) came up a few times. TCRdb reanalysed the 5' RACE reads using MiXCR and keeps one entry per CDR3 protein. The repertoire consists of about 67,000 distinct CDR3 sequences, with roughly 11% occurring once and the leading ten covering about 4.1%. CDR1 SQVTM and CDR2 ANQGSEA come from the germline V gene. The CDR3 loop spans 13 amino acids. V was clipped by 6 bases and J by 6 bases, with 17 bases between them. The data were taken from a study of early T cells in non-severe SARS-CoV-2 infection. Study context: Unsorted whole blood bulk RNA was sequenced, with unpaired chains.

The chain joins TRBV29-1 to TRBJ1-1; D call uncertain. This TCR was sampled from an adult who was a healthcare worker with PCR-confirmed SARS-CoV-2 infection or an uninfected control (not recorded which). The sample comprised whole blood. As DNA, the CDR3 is TGCAGCGTAGGTCCTCCCTTTGAGGCTGAAGCTTTCTTT. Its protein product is CSVGPPFEAEAFF.